This T cell receptor (beta chain) was sequenced for a study of blood T cell repertoires in COVID-19. Study-level information: The samples span acute and convalescent COVID-19 from the United States, Italy and Spain. Sample material is recorded as cDNA or gDNA derived from T cells, B-cell-depleted T cells, or PBMCs.

Original analysis: How many nucleated cells were present was estimated from reference gene primer amplification. Clones were sequenced by immunoSEQ multiplex PCR, and TCRdb holds only the in-frame ones, with some missing. V and J calls plus clone size are reproduced from that table; the DNA served to infer D and trimming. The sample has about 100,000 clones, 60% to 85% seen once. Germline-derived CDR1 and CDR2 are LNHDA and SQIVND (reference sequence). There are 16 residues in the CDR3. J gave up 4 bases and V 4 bases, and 7 bases lay outside the gene matches. This clone has just a few counts. The source of this sequence is an elderly woman with active or convalescent COVID-19. Sequencing was performed on peripheral blood. The chain is built from TRBV19 and TRBJ2-2, with 9 bases that match TRBD1. DNA of the CDR3: TGTGCCAGTAGTACGCGACAGGGGGGGAGCACCGGGGAGCTGTTTTTT. This translates into CASSTRQGGSTGELFF.